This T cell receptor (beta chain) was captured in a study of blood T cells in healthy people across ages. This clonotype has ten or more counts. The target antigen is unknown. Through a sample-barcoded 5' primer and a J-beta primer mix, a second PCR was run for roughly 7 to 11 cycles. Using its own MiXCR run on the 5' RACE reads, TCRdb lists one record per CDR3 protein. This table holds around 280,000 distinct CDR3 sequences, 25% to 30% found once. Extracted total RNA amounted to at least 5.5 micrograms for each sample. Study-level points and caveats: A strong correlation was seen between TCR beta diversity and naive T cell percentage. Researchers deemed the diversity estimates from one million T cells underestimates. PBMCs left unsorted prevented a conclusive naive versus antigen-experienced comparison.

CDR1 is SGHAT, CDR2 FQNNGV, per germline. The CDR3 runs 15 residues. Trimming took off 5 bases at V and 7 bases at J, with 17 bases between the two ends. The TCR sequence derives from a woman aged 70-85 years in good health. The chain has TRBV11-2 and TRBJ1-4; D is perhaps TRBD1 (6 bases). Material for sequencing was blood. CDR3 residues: CASSPTGIQGEKLFF. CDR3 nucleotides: TGTGCCAGCAGCCCCACAGGGATACAGGGTGAAAAACTGTTTTTT.